These T cell receptor beta chains were read from a single sample in a study of PD-1 blockade in classical Hodgkin lymphoma. Libraries were prepared by immunoSEQ multiplex PCR; TCRdb keeps only in-frame clonotypes and omits some of them. The sample lists 13,000 to 15,000 clones; about 83% were seen once. The specimen was peripheral blood mononuclear cells (PBMCs), collected at baseline. The receptors stem from a human donor with classical Hodgkin lymphoma. CDR3s include the opening cysteine and the closing phenylalanine or tryptophan. Fields, in order: V gene, D gene, clone size, CDR3 length, J gene, CDR3 protein, CDR3 DNA. A D gene is named only where the DNA matches it firmly. A clone size is listed for some rows: how often the clone was seen (once, few, many), or a class if it is expanded.

TRBV5-1	TRBD1	.	13	TRBJ2-5	CASRRTGQETQYF	TGCGCCAGCAGGCGGACAGGCCAAGAGACCCAGTACTTC
TRBV15	.	.	14	TRBJ2-3	CATSREALRDTQYF	TGTGCCACCAGCAGAGAGGCATTGCGGGATACGCAGTATTTT
TRBV7-6	TRBD1	.	15	TRBJ2-3	CASSSPGQTTDTQYF	TGTGCCAGCAGCTCACCGGGACAGACCACAGATACGCAGTATTTT
TRBV11-3	.	.	14	TRBJ1-6	CASSLDGYNSPLHF	TGTGCCAGCAGCTTAGACGGGTATAATTCACCCCTCCACTTT
TRBV4-1	.	.	14	TRBJ2-7	CASSQEPEIYEQYF	TGCGCCAGCAGCCAAGAGCCCGAAATCTACGAGCAGTACTTC
TRBV28	TRBD1	once	15	TRBJ2-2	CASSFHPQGTGELFF	TGTGCCAGCAGTTTCCACCCACAGGGGACCGGGGAGCTGTTTTTT
TRBV14	TRBD1	.	14	TRBJ2-5	CASSPRTGRETQYF	TGTGCCAGCAGCCCCCGGACAGGGCGAGAGACCCAGTACTTC
TRBV5-4	.	.	13	TRBJ2-1	CASSSPSSNEQFF	TGTGCCAGCAGCTCCCCGTCGAGCAATGAGCAGTTCTTC
TRBV19	.	.	16	TRBJ2-3	CASSTPGTGSTDTQYF	TGTGCCAGTAGTACCCCCGGGACGGGGTCCACAGATACGCAGTATTTT
TRBV5-5	.	.	16	TRBJ2-2	CASSFLWDGSFGELFF	TGTGCCAGCAGCTTTCTATGGGACGGATCTTTCGGGGAGCTGTTTTTT
TRBV28	.	.	13	TRBJ1-4	CASSLGQNEKLFF	TGTGCCAGCAGTTTAGGGCAGAATGAAAAACTGTTTTTT
TRBV18	.	.	17	TRBJ1-3	CASSPTVDWVPGNTIYF	TGTGCCAGCTCACCAACAGTGGACTGGGTGCCGGGGAACACCATATATTTT
TRBV10-2	.	.	15	TRBJ2-2	CASSFLGTLTGELFF	TGCGCCAGCAGCTTCCTTGGGACACTAACCGGGGAGCTGTTTTTT
TRBV6-1	TRBD1	.	13	TRBJ1-2	CASRAGQDYGYTF	TGTGCCAGCAGGGCGGGACAGGACTATGGCTACACCTTC
TRBV14	.	.	15	TRBJ2-6	CASSQGSSGANVLTF	TGTGCCAGCAGCCAAGGGAGCTCTGGGGCCAACGTCCTGACTTTC
TRBV19	.	.	15	TRBJ1-6	CASTHIGGGDSPLHF	TGTGCCAGTACCCACATCGGGGGAGGGGATTCACCCCTCCACTTT
TRBV7-3	.	.	15	TRBJ2-7	CASSLSAGHFYEQYF	TGTGCCAGCAGCTTAAGTGCGGGACACTTTTACGAGCAGTACTTC
TRBV10-1	.	few	13	TRBJ1-3	CASSGGSGNTIYF	TGCGCCAGCAGTGGGGGATCTGGAAACACCATATATTTT
TRBV6-6	TRBD1	few	16	TRBJ1-6	CASSSDRGIRNSPLHF	TGTGCCAGCAGCTCCGACAGGGGAATTCGTAATTCACCCCTCCACTTT
TRBV6-6	TRBD1	.	14	TRBJ1-2	CASSYSGQGPRFPF	TGTGCCAGCAGTTACTCTGGACAGGGACCCAGATTCCCATTC
TRBV6-5	.	.	15	TRBJ1-5	CASRPQGGSNQPQHF	TGTGCCAGCAGGCCACAGGGAGGGAGCAATCAGCCCCAGCATTTT
TRBV9	.	.	14	TRBJ1-2	CASSVGWEAYGYTF	TGTGCCAGCAGCGTAGGATGGGAAGCCTATGGCTACACCTTC
TRBV6-1	.	.	17	TRBJ1-1	CASSEQRRSGGIGEAFF	TGTGCCAGCAGTGAACAGCGTCGGTCGGGGGGCATAGGTGAAGCTTTCTTT
TRBV10-1	.	.	14	TRBJ2-3	CASSGDASTDTQYF	TGCGCCAGCAGTGGAGACGCTAGCACAGATACGCAGTATTTT
TRBV9	.	.	13	TRBJ1-4	CASSVSPTGQVFF	TGTGCCAGCAGCGTATCCCCCACAGGTCAGGTGTTTTTT
TRBV28	.	.	15	TRBJ1-2	CASSLWGGLNYGYTF	TGTGCCAGCAGTTTATGGGGGGGGCTTAACTATGGCTACACCTTC